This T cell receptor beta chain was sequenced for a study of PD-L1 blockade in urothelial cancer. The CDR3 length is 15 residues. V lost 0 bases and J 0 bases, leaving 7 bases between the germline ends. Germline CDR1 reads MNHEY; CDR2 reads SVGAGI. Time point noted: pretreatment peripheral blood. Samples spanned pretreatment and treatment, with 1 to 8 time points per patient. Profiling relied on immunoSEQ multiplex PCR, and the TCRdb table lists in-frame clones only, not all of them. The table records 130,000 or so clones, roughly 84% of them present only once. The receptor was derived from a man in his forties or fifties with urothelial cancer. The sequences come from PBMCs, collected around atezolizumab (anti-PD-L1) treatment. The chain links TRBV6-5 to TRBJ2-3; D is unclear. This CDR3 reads CASSYSALSTDTQYF. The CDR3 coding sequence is TGTGCCAGCAGTTACTCGGCCCTTAGCACAGATACGCAGTATTTT.